The rows below give T cell receptor beta chains drawn from one sample of a study of regulatory T cells in long-lasting Graves disease. TCRdb re-analysed the multiplex PCR reads in MiXCR, keeping a single row per CDR3 protein. The sample lists approximately 350,000 distinct CDR3 sequences, roughly 24% occurring once. Sample: peripheral blood mononuclear cells (PBMCs), taken when the disease was refractory, from a patient treated with antithyroid drugs. These receptors were taken from a woman aged 35 to 49 with Graves disease. Both conserved end residues are part of each CDR3. The order of the fields is J gene, clone size, V gene, D gene, CDR3 length, CDR3 DNA, CDR3 protein. The D gene is left open where the match is weak. Only part of the rows carry a size: once, few, many, or a class if the clone is expanded.

J gene: TRBJ2-5; clone size: many; V gene: TRBV29-1; D gene: NA; CDR3 length: 13; CDR3 DNA: TGCAGCGTTGAAAGGCAGGTTCGTGAGACCCAGTACTTC; CDR3 protein: CSVERQVRETQYF
J gene: TRBJ2-1; clone size: many; V gene: TRBV28; D gene: NA; CDR3 length: 15; CDR3 DNA: TGTGCCAGCAGAAAGACAGTCCTACTGGACAATGAGCAGTTCTTC; CDR3 protein: CASRKTVLLDNEQFF
J gene: TRBJ2-7; clone size: many; V gene: TRBV6-1; D gene: NA; CDR3 length: 12; CDR3 DNA: TGTGCCAGCAGTAGGGAACCCTACGAGCAGTACTTC; CDR3 protein: CASSREPYEQYF
J gene: TRBJ2-2; clone size: NA; V gene: TRBV9; D gene: NA; CDR3 length: 16; CDR3 DNA: TGTGCCAGCAGCGTAGGGGGGAATGGGAACACCGGGGAGCTGTTTTTT; CDR3 protein: CASSVGGNGNTGELFF
J gene: TRBJ2-7; clone size: NA; V gene: TRBV28; D gene: TRBD2; CDR3 length: 16; CDR3 DNA: TGTGCCAGCAGTTTTGAGCGGGGGCTCGATCCCTACGAGCAGTACTTC; CDR3 protein: CASSFERGLDPYEQYF
J gene: TRBJ2-2; clone size: few; V gene: TRBV2; D gene: TRBD2; CDR3 length: 19; CDR3 DNA: TGTGCCAGCAGCGTATCTGGACTAGCGGGAGTAAAAAAGGCCGGGGAGCTGTTTTTT; CDR3 protein: CASSVSGLAGVKKAGELFF
J gene: TRBJ1-5; clone size: many; V gene: TRBV28; D gene: NA; CDR3 length: 13; CDR3 DNA: TGTGCCAGCAGTTTTCATGGGGTTCAGCCCCAGCATTTT; CDR3 protein: CASSFHGVQPQHF
J gene: TRBJ1-1; clone size: many; V gene: TRBV28; D gene: TRBD1; CDR3 length: 12; CDR3 DNA: TGTGCCAGCAGTTTACCAGGACAGGTAGCTTTCTTT; CDR3 protein: CASSLPGQVAFF
J gene: TRBJ2-7; clone size: NA; V gene: TRBV30; D gene: NA; CDR3 length: 15; CDR3 DNA: TGTGCCTGGAGTGTCCCCAATTTCCGTAAACGGGAGCAGTACTTC; CDR3 protein: CAWSVPNFRKREQYF
J gene: TRBJ2-3; clone size: NA; V gene: TRBV7-9; D gene: TRBD1; CDR3 length: 16; CDR3 DNA: TGTGCCAGCAGCGGGGGGACAGGGAGGGCGACAGATACGCAGTATTTT; CDR3 protein: CASSGGTGRATDTQYF
J gene: TRBJ2-7; clone size: few; V gene: TRBV5-1; D gene: NA; CDR3 length: 16; CDR3 DNA: TGCGCCAGCAGCGCAGGCGGGACGACAGTTACCTACGAGCAGTACTTC; CDR3 protein: CASSAGGTTVTYEQYF
J gene: TRBJ2-5; clone size: many; V gene: TRBV6-5; D gene: TRBD2; CDR3 length: 17; CDR3 DNA: TGTGCCAGCAGTTACTCGGCTAGCGGGAGGCTGGGAGAGACCCAGTACTTC; CDR3 protein: CASSYSASGRLGETQYF
J gene: TRBJ2-7; clone size: few; V gene: TRBV7-9; D gene: TRBD1; CDR3 length: 13; CDR3 DNA: TGTGCCAGCAGCACGACAGGGTCTTACGAGCAGTACTTC; CDR3 protein: CASSTTGSYEQYF
J gene: TRBJ2-4; clone size: NA; V gene: TRBV12-3/TRBV12-4; D gene: NA; CDR3 length: 13; CDR3 DNA: TGTGCCAGCAATAGCTACGGGGGAAACATTCAGTACTTC; CDR3 protein: CASNSYGGNIQYF
J gene: TRBJ1-5; clone size: many; V gene: TRBV2; D gene: NA; CDR3 length: 15; CDR3 DNA: TGTGCCAGCAGTGCGCCAGGGTGGGTCAATCAGCCCCAGCATTTT; CDR3 protein: CASSAPGWVNQPQHF
J gene: TRBJ1-6; clone size: NA; V gene: TRBV5-1; D gene: TRBD1; CDR3 length: 15; CDR3 DNA: TGCGCCAGCAGCCTGGACAGGAGATATAATTCACCCCTCCACTTT; CDR3 protein: CASSLDRRYNSPLHF
J gene: TRBJ2-2; clone size: many; V gene: TRBV5-1; D gene: TRBD1; CDR3 length: 15; CDR3 DNA: TGCGCCAGCAGCCTTCGGACAGGGAGTAACGGGGAGCTGTTTTTT; CDR3 protein: CASSLRTGSNGELFF
J gene: TRBJ2-4; clone size: NA; V gene: TRBV28; D gene: TRBD1; CDR3 length: 17; CDR3 DNA: TGTGCCAGCAGTTTAAACAGGGGGGAACTAGCCAAAAACATTCAGTACTTC; CDR3 protein: CASSLNRGELAKNIQYF
J gene: TRBJ1-5; clone size: NA; V gene: TRBV20-1; D gene: NA; CDR3 length: 13; CDR3 DNA: TGCAGTGGAGGAAGGGGTCCCCAAGAGCCCCAGCATTTT; CDR3 protein: CSGGRGPQEPQHF
J gene: TRBJ1-5; clone size: many; V gene: TRBV15; D gene: TRBD1; CDR3 length: 18; CDR3 DNA: TGTGCCACCAGCAGTTCTCGCCCCGGGACAGGGAGCAATCAGCCCCAGCATTTT; CDR3 protein: CATSSSRPGTGSNQPQHF
J gene: TRBJ2-7; clone size: few; V gene: TRBV4-1; D gene: NA; CDR3 length: 14; CDR3 DNA: TGCGCCAGCAGCCAAGCCAGGGTGGGGTACGAGCAGTACTTC; CDR3 protein: CASSQARVGYEQYF
J gene: TRBJ2-7; clone size: few; V gene: TRBV3-1; D gene: NA; CDR3 length: 12; CDR3 DNA: TGTGCCAGCAGCCAAGTCGAATACGAGCAGTACTTC; CDR3 protein: CASSQVEYEQYF
J gene: TRBJ1-1; clone size: many; V gene: TRBV6-2/TRBV6-3; D gene: NA; CDR3 length: 13; CDR3 DNA: TGTGCCAGCAGTTACGATATGAACACTGAAGCTTTCTTT; CDR3 protein: CASSYDMNTEAFF
J gene: TRBJ1-2; clone size: many; V gene: TRBV29-1; D gene: NA; CDR3 length: 13; CDR3 DNA: TGCAGCACAAGATCGGACACTTCCTATGGCTACACCTTC; CDR3 protein: CSTRSDTSYGYTF
J gene: TRBJ2-5; clone size: many; V gene: TRBV7-3; D gene: TRBD1; CDR3 length: 14; CDR3 DNA: TGTGCCAGCAGCGGGAAGGGGGCCCAAGAGACCCAGTACTTC; CDR3 protein: CASSGKGAQETQYF
J gene: TRBJ1-1; clone size: many; V gene: TRBV6-1; D gene: TRBD1; CDR3 length: 18; CDR3 DNA: TGTGCCAGCAGTGATTCTACCGGGACAGTAACAGAGAACACTGAAGCTTTCTTT; CDR3 protein: CASSDSTGTVTENTEAFF
J gene: TRBJ2-3; clone size: NA; V gene: TRBV28; D gene: TRBD2; CDR3 length: 17; CDR3 DNA: TGTGCCAGCAGTTTGGGGAGGGCCTTTTCCGCGCGAGATACGCAGTATTTT; CDR3 protein: CASSLGRAFSARDTQYF
J gene: TRBJ1-4; clone size: few; V gene: TRBV18; D gene: NA; CDR3 length: 16; CDR3 DNA: TGTGCCAGCTCACCCATGACCGAAGCAACTAATGAAAAACTGTTTTTT; CDR3 protein: CASSPMTEATNEKLFF
J gene: TRBJ1-3; clone size: NA; V gene: TRBV6-2/TRBV6-3; D gene: NA; CDR3 length: 15; CDR3 DNA: TGTGCCAGCAGTTACGAAATGACAGCGGAACACACCATATATTTT; CDR3 protein: CASSYEMTAEHTIYF
J gene: TRBJ2-2; clone size: many; V gene: TRBV7-6; D gene: TRBD2; CDR3 length: 14; CDR3 DNA: TGTGCCAGCAGCCAAGGGACGGGGGGCGGGGAGCTGTTTTTT; CDR3 protein: CASSQGTGGGELFF
J gene: TRBJ1-5; clone size: many; V gene: TRBV6-1; D gene: NA; CDR3 length: 17; CDR3 DNA: TGTGCCAGCAGCCAAGGAAAACCCTCTTATAGCAATCAGCCCCAGCATTTT; CDR3 protein: CASSQGKPSYSNQPQHF
J gene: TRBJ2-1; clone size: few; V gene: TRBV13; D gene: NA; CDR3 length: 15; CDR3 DNA: TGTGCCAGCAGCTTAGGCCTAGATCTCTACAATGAGCAGTTCTTC; CDR3 protein: CASSLGLDLYNEQFF
J gene: TRBJ1-3; clone size: NA; V gene: TRBV10-3; D gene: NA; CDR3 length: 10; CDR3 DNA: TGTGCCATCATGGGAAACACCATATATTTT; CDR3 protein: CAIMGNTIYF
J gene: TRBJ1-1; clone size: NA; V gene: TRBV18; D gene: NA; CDR3 length: 14; CDR3 DNA: TGTGCCAGCTCACGATTGGCAGGGGAAACTGAAGCTTTCTTT; CDR3 protein: CASSRLAGETEAFF
J gene: TRBJ2-3; clone size: NA; V gene: TRBV12-3/TRBV12-4; D gene: NA; CDR3 length: 14; CDR3 DNA: TGTGCCACCGATAAGCCGGGCTCCGGAGATACGCAGTATTTT; CDR3 protein: CATDKPGSGDTQYF
J gene: TRBJ2-7; clone size: many; V gene: TRBV20-1; D gene: TRBD1; CDR3 length: 15; CDR3 DNA: TGCAGTGCTAGACCGCCGGGACAGGCGTCCTACGAGCAGTACTTC; CDR3 protein: CSARPPGQASYEQYF
J gene: TRBJ2-4; clone size: few; V gene: TRBV3-1; D gene: NA; CDR3 length: 16; CDR3 DNA: TGTGCCAGCAGCCAAGGACAGACGCTAGCCAAAAACATTCAGTACTTC; CDR3 protein: CASSQGQTLAKNIQYF
J gene: TRBJ1-5; clone size: NA; V gene: TRBV19; D gene: NA; CDR3 length: 16; CDR3 DNA: TGTGCCAGTAGTATAGAACCCGTTTATAGCAATCAGCCCCAGCATTTT; CDR3 protein: CASSIEPVYSNQPQHF
J gene: TRBJ1-1; clone size: few; V gene: TRBV6-1; D gene: TRBD1; CDR3 length: 14; CDR3 DNA: TGTGCCAGCAGGCCACAGGGGTTACGCACTGAAGCTTTCTTT; CDR3 protein: CASRPQGLRTEAFF
J gene: TRBJ1-4; clone size: NA; V gene: TRBV20-1; D gene: NA; CDR3 length: 18; CDR3 DNA: TGCAGTGCTAGTGGGTCGGGTTCAGGCCTATTCGCGAGAGAAAAACTGTTTTTT; CDR3 protein: CSASGSGSGLFAREKLFF
J gene: TRBJ1-5; clone size: many; V gene: TRBV12-3/TRBV12-4; D gene: NA; CDR3 length: 17; CDR3 DNA: TGTGCCAGCAGTTTCGGAGGGGGGACGTATAGCAATCAGCCCCAGCATTTT; CDR3 protein: CASSFGGGTYSNQPQHF
J gene: TRBJ2-7; clone size: many; V gene: TRBV10-3; D gene: TRBD2; CDR3 length: 14; CDR3 DNA: TGTGCCATCAGTCTGACTAGCGGGAGCTACGAGCAGTACTTC; CDR3 protein: CAISLTSGSYEQYF
J gene: TRBJ1-4; clone size: many; V gene: TRBV7-2; D gene: NA; CDR3 length: 16; CDR3 DNA: TGTGCCAGCAGCGACCAAGGGGGTGGCGGTGAGGAAAAACTGTTTTTT; CDR3 protein: CASSDQGGGGEEKLFF